Listed below are T cell receptor beta chains from one sample, sequenced in a study of response to subunit inactivated influenza vaccine. Each CDR3 protein is one row after TCRdb ran MiXCR on the RT-PCR reads. The table includes about 620,000 distinct CDR3 sequences, 10% to 15% detected once. Sequenced material: PBMCs from blood, taken on the day of vaccination. The receptors originated from a middle-aged man who received an inactivated influenza vaccine. The CDR3 runs from the conserved cysteine through the conserved F or W. D genes are given only for firm matches. Some rows have no size entry. The others give once, few or many, or a class for an expanded clone.

V gene: TRBV27
D gene: .
J gene: TRBJ2-5
clone size: few
CDR3 DNA: TGTGCCAGCAGTCCTAACAGGGACCCCTTGGAGACCCAGTACTTC
CDR3 protein: CASSPNRDPLETQYF

V gene: TRBV6-2/TRBV6-3
D gene: TRBD1
J gene: TRBJ2-7
clone size: once
CDR3 DNA: TGTGCCAGCAGCCGCAGGGGGCGGATTATATACGAGCAGTACTTC
CDR3 protein: CASSRRGRIIYEQYF

V gene: TRBV28
D gene: TRBD1
J gene: TRBJ1-2
clone size: once
CDR3 DNA: TGTGCCAGCAGTCCCGGGGACAGGGGTAACTATGGCTACACCTTC
CDR3 protein: CASSPGDRGNYGYTF

V gene: TRBV2
D gene: .
J gene: TRBJ2-3
clone size: few
CDR3 DNA: TGTGCCAGCAGTGTTAGCACACCGGGATCCACCACAGATACGCAGTATTTT
CDR3 protein: CASSVSTPGSTTDTQYF

V gene: TRBV6-5
D gene: .
J gene: TRBJ1-4
clone size: few
CDR3 DNA: TGTGCCAGCAGTTCTGAGGGATGGAGTGAAAAACTGTTTTTT
CDR3 protein: CASSSEGWSEKLFF

V gene: TRBV16
D gene: .
J gene: TRBJ1-6
clone size: few
CDR3 DNA: TGTGCCAGCAGCCAATTTCCAGGATCACCCCTCCACTTT
CDR3 protein: CASSQFPGSPLHF

V gene: TRBV7-9
D gene: .
J gene: TRBJ1-1
clone size: many
CDR3 DNA: TGTGCCAGCATTGACCCGGGAAGTGAAGCTTTCTTT
CDR3 protein: CASIDPGSEAFF

V gene: TRBV5-1
D gene: .
J gene: TRBJ1-1
clone size: few
CDR3 DNA: TGCGCCAGCAGCCTTGGGGGGGTGCTGGCCACTGAAGCTTTCTTT
CDR3 protein: CASSLGGVLATEAFF

V gene: TRBV5-1
D gene: .
J gene: TRBJ1-2
clone size: many
CDR3 DNA: TGCGCCAGCAGCTTGCTCTCCTCGGGGGAGGGCTACACCTTC
CDR3 protein: CASSLLSSGEGYTF

V gene: TRBV7-8
D gene: TRBD2
J gene: TRBJ2-1
clone size: few
CDR3 DNA: TGTGCCAGCAGGGTGGCGGGGGGGCGGAATGAGCAGTTCTTC
CDR3 protein: CASRVAGGRNEQFF

V gene: TRBV4-2
D gene: TRBD2
J gene: TRBJ2-2
clone size: .
CDR3 DNA: TGTGCCAGCAGCCAAAGACTAGCGGGAGGTAACGGGGAGCTGTTTTTT
CDR3 protein: CASSQRLAGGNGELFF

V gene: TRBV18
D gene: .
J gene: TRBJ2-5
clone size: .
CDR3 DNA: TGTGCCAGCTCCCCCCGGAGTATGGGGGTTGAGACCCAGTACTTC
CDR3 protein: CASSPRSMGVETQYF

V gene: TRBV4-1
D gene: .
J gene: TRBJ1-4
clone size: .
CDR3 DNA: TGCGCCAGCAGCCGAAAAGGCGGGCCAGGGGTCGGTGAAAAACTGTTTTTT
CDR3 protein: CASSRKGGPGVGEKLFF

V gene: TRBV6-5
D gene: TRBD1
J gene: TRBJ2-2
clone size: .
CDR3 DNA: TGTGCCAGCAGTTCATCCGGGACAGGGTTGGATGCGAACACCGGGGAGCTGTTTTTT
CDR3 protein: CASSSSGTGLDANTGELFF

V gene: TRBV7-8
D gene: .
J gene: TRBJ1-1
clone size: .
CDR3 DNA: TGTGCCAGCAGCTTAGACCGCCTGACAGGCGCAAACACTGAAGCTTTCTTT
CDR3 protein: CASSLDRLTGANTEAFF

V gene: TRBV29-1
D gene: .
J gene: TRBJ1-4
clone size: few
CDR3 DNA: TGCAGCGTTGTGCATCCCGCAACTAATGAAAAACTGTTTTTT
CDR3 protein: CSVVHPATNEKLFF

V gene: TRBV28
D gene: .
J gene: TRBJ1-2
clone size: few
CDR3 DNA: TGTGCCATCCCGGACAGTCCAGGAGGCTACACCTTC
CDR3 protein: CAIPDSPGGYTF

V gene: TRBV19
D gene: TRBD1
J gene: TRBJ2-1
clone size: .
CDR3 DNA: TGTGCCAGTAGTATCGCGACAGGGCTTTACAATGAGCAGTTCTTC
CDR3 protein: CASSIATGLYNEQFF

V gene: TRBV7-9
D gene: .
J gene: TRBJ2-5
clone size: .
CDR3 DNA: TGTGCCAGCAGCTTAGTAGGGGACCGCGAACGTGCCCAGTACTTC
CDR3 protein: CASSLVGDRERAQYF

V gene: TRBV10-3
D gene: TRBD1
J gene: TRBJ2-3
clone size: many
CDR3 DNA: TGTGCCATCGGGACAGGGACTGATACGCAGTATTTT
CDR3 protein: CAIGTGTDTQYF

V gene: TRBV11-2
D gene: TRBD2
J gene: TRBJ2-1
clone size: .
CDR3 DNA: TGTGCCAGCAGCTTAAGATCACGGCTAGCGGGGGGCATCTCCAGCTCCTACAATGAGCAGTTCTTC
CDR3 protein: CASSLRSRLAGGISSSYNEQFF

V gene: TRBV11-2
D gene: TRBD1
J gene: TRBJ1-1
clone size: many
CDR3 DNA: TGTGCCAGCAGCTCCCAGGGGGGAACCGAAGCTTTCTTT
CDR3 protein: CASSSQGGTEAFF

V gene: TRBV3-1
D gene: TRBD1
J gene: TRBJ1-3
clone size: few
CDR3 DNA: TGTGCCAGCAGCTACGGGACAGGCTCTGGAAACACCATATATTTT
CDR3 protein: CASSYGTGSGNTIYF

V gene: TRBV14
D gene: .
J gene: TRBJ2-1
clone size: .
CDR3 DNA: TGTGCCAGCAGCCACCTCGGACAGCGAAGATACAATGAGCAGTTCTTC
CDR3 protein: CASSHLGQRRYNEQFF

V gene: TRBV5-1
D gene: .
J gene: TRBJ1-2
clone size: .
CDR3 DNA: TGCGCCAGCAGCTTGGTTGGCAGGGGCTTTGATGGCTACACCTTC
CDR3 protein: CASSLVGRGFDGYTF

V gene: TRBV4-2
D gene: .
J gene: TRBJ2-3
clone size: .
CDR3 DNA: TGTGCCAGCAGCCAGCTAAGCGTTTCAGATACGCAGTATTTT
CDR3 protein: CASSQLSVSDTQYF

V gene: TRBV11-2
D gene: TRBD1
J gene: TRBJ2-6
clone size: .
CDR3 DNA: TGTGCCAGCAGCGCTAAACCTCCCGGGACAGGGGAATCCTCTGGGGCCAACGTCCTGACTTTC
CDR3 protein: CASSAKPPGTGESSGANVLTF

V gene: TRBV12-3/TRBV12-4
D gene: .
J gene: TRBJ1-5
clone size: .
CDR3 DNA: TGTGCCAGCAGTCTAACAGGGAGCCATCAGCCCCAGCATTTT
CDR3 protein: CASSLTGSHQPQHF

V gene: TRBV4-3
D gene: .
J gene: TRBJ2-2
clone size: few
CDR3 DNA: TGCGCCAGCAGCCAATTCCTGGCCAGAACCCACACGAACACCGGGGAGCTGTTTTTT
CDR3 protein: CASSQFLARTHTNTGELFF

V gene: TRBV10-3
D gene: .
J gene: TRBJ1-4
clone size: .
CDR3 DNA: TGTGCCATCAGTGAGAGGCAGACTCAAGGGGAAAAACTGTTTTTT
CDR3 protein: CAISERQTQGEKLFF

V gene: TRBV5-1
D gene: .
J gene: TRBJ2-1
clone size: many
CDR3 DNA: TGCGCCAGCAGCTTGGGCCGCAGTGTCGTCTCCTACAATGAGCAGTTCTTC
CDR3 protein: CASSLGRSVVSYNEQFF

V gene: TRBV30
D gene: TRBD1
J gene: TRBJ2-3
clone size: .
CDR3 DNA: TGTGCCTGGGGGGGACAGGGGGCTAGCACAGATACGCAGTATTTT
CDR3 protein: CAWGGQGASTDTQYF

V gene: TRBV20-1
D gene: TRBD1
J gene: TRBJ2-1
clone size: .
CDR3 DNA: TGCAGTTTCCTGGACAGGAGCTACAATGAGCAGTTCTTC
CDR3 protein: CSFLDRSYNEQFF

V gene: TRBV7-6
D gene: TRBD1
J gene: TRBJ1-5
clone size: .
CDR3 DNA: TGTGCCAGCAGCACTTCAGGGGGCTTCCAGCCCCAGCATTTT
CDR3 protein: CASSTSGGFQPQHF

V gene: TRBV5-1
D gene: .
J gene: TRBJ2-1
clone size: .
CDR3 DNA: TGCGCCAGCAGCTTGTCGCCAGAACGATCCTACAATGAGCAGTTCTTC
CDR3 protein: CASSLSPERSYNEQFF

V gene: TRBV7-2
D gene: TRBD2
J gene: TRBJ2-1
clone size: few
CDR3 DNA: TGTGCCAGCAGCTTCGGTCTAGCGGGGCAGCAGTTCTTC
CDR3 protein: CASSFGLAGQQFF

V gene: TRBV4-2
D gene: TRBD2
J gene: TRBJ2-5
clone size: .
CDR3 DNA: TGTGCCAGCAGCCAAGTAGCGGGAGCGGAAGAGACCCAGTACTTC
CDR3 protein: CASSQVAGAEETQYF

V gene: TRBV4-3
D gene: .
J gene: TRBJ2-3
clone size: many
CDR3 DNA: TGCGCCAGCAGCCAAGGGACTGGGCCTAGCACAGATACGCAGTATTTT
CDR3 protein: CASSQGTGPSTDTQYF